These T cell receptor beta chains were read from a single sample in a study of T cells in Graves' hyperthyroidism and ophthalmopathy. Via MiXCR, TCRdb re-called the multiplex PCR reads, giving one row per CDR3 protein. This table has a few hundred thousand distinct CDR3 sequences, around an eighth appearing once. The sequenced material came from blood. These receptors were obtained from a woman under 30 with Graves' hyperthyroidism. Both conserved end residues are part of each CDR3. D genes are given only for firm matches. Some rows have no size entry. The others give once, few or many, or a class for an expanded clone.

TRBV5-5,NA,TRBJ2-3,NA,CASSFGDRTDTQYF,TGTGCCAGCAGCTTCGGGGACCGCACAGATACGCAGTATTTT
TRBV20-1,many,TRBJ2-7,TRBD2,CSAPPARLAQGFEQYF,TGCAGTGCCCCTCCAGCCCGACTAGCGCAAGGGTTCGAGCAGTACTTC
TRBV9,many,TRBJ2-3,TRBD1,CASSVGTGTPLDTQYF,TGTGCCAGCAGCGTTGGGACAGGGACCCCCCTAGATACGCAGTATTTT
TRBV7-9,few,TRBJ2-1,TRBD2,CASSPPSGSSSYNEQFF,TGTGCCAGCAGCCCACCTAGCGGAAGCAGCTCCTACAATGAGCAGTTCTTC
TRBV4-2,few,TRBJ2-1,NA,CASSQDGTVSYNEQFF,TGTGCCAGCAGCCAAGATGGGACGGTCTCCTACAATGAGCAGTTCTTC
TRBV12-3/TRBV12-4,many,TRBJ1-1,NA,CASSLISGLEAFF,TGTGCCAGCAGTTTGATTTCGGGATTGGAAGCTTTCTTT
TRBV6-5,NA,TRBJ2-1,TRBD2,CASSYSKASGSDEQFF,TGTGCCAGCAGTTACTCGAAGGCTAGCGGGAGCGATGAGCAGTTCTTC
TRBV19,NA,TRBJ2-1,NA,CASSMGSSGFDEQFF,TGTGCCAGTAGTATGGGCTCTTCGGGGTTTGATGAGCAGTTCTTC
TRBV11-3,NA,TRBJ2-1,TRBD1,CATKDRGNYNEQFF,TGTGCCACTAAGGACAGGGGGAACTACAATGAGCAGTTCTTC
TRBV28,many,TRBJ2-7,NA,CATSLPDILGTYEQYF,TGTGCCACCTCACTACCAGACATCCTGGGGACCTACGAGCAGTACTTC
TRBV7-2,many,TRBJ2-1,NA,CASSLVPYNEQFF,TGTGCCAGCAGCTTAGTCCCCTACAATGAGCAGTTCTTC
TRBV9,few,TRBJ2-5,TRBD2,CASSDSGMRETRYF,TGTGCCAGCAGCGATAGCGGGATGCGCGAGACCCGGTACTTC
TRBV6-1,many,TRBJ2-5,TRBD2,CASSESPGSSGRKTQYF,TGTGCCAGCAGTGAAAGTCCGGGGTCTAGCGGGAGGAAGACCCAGTACTTC
TRBV27,many,TRBJ1-1,TRBD1,CASSRTGFQGTEAFF,TGTGCCAGCAGTCGGACAGGGTTTCAGGGCACTGAAGCTTTCTTT
TRBV5-1,few,TRBJ2-7,NA,CASSPLGGVGKKVSSYEQYF,TGCGCCAGCAGCCCCCTAGGCGGGGTGGGCAAAAAGGTGTCCTCCTACGAGCAGTACTTC
TRBV6-1,NA,TRBJ2-1,TRBD2,CASRAGASGYNEQFF,TGTGCCAGCAGAGCCGGGGCTAGCGGATACAATGAGCAGTTCTTC